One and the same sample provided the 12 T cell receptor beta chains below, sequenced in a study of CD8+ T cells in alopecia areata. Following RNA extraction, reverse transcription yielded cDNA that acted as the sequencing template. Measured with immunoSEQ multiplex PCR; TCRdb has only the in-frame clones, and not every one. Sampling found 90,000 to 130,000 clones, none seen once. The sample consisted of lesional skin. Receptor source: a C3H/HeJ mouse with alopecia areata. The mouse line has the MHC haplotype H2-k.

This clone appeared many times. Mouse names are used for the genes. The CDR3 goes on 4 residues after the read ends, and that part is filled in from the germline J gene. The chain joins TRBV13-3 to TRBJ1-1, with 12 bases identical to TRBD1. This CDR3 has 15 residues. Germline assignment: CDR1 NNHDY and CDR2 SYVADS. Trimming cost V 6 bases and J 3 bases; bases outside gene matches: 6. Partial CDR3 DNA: TGTGCCAGCACCAACCGGGACAGGGGGCACACA. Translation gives CASTNRDRGHT. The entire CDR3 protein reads CASTNRDRGHTEVFF.

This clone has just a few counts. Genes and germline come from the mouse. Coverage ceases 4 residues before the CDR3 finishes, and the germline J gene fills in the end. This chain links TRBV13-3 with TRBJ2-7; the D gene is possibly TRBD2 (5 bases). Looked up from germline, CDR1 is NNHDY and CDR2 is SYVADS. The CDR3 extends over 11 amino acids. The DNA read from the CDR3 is TGTGCCAGCAGCTGGGCATAT. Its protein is CASSWAY. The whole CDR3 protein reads CASSWAYEQYF.

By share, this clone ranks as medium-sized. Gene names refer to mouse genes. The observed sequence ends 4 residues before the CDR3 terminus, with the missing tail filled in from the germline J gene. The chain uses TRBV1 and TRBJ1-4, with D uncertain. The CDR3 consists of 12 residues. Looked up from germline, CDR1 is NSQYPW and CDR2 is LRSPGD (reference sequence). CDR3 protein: CTCSAGAERLFF. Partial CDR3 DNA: TGCACCTGCAGTGCAGGTGCCGAA.

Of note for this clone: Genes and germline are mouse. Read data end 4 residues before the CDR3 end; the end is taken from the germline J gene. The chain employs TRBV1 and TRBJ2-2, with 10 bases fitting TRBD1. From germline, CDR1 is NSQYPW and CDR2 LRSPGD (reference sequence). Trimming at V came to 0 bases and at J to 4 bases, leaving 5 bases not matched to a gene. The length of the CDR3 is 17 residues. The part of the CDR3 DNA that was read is TGCACCTGCAGTGCAGATCCGACAGGGGGCGGCACCGGG. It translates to CTCSADPTGGGTG. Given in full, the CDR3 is CTCSADPTGGGTGQLYF.

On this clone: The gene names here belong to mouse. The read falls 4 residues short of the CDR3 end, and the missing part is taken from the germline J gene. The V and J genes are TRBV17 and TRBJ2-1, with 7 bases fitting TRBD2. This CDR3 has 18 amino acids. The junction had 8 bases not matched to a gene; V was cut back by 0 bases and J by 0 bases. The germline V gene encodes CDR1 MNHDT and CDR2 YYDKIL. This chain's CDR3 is CASSRDPLGLDNYAEQFF. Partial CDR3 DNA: TGTGCTAGCAGTAGAGATCCCCTCGGACTGGATAACTATGCT.

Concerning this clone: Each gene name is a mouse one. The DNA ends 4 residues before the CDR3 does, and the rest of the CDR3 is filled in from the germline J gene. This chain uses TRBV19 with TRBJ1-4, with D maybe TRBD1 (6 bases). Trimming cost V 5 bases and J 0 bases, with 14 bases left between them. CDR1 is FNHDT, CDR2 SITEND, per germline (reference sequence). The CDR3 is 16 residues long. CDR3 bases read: TGTGCCAGCAGCTCCGGGACATATCTTTCCAACGAA. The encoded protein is CASSSGTYLSNE. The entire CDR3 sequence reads CASSSGTYLSNERLFF.

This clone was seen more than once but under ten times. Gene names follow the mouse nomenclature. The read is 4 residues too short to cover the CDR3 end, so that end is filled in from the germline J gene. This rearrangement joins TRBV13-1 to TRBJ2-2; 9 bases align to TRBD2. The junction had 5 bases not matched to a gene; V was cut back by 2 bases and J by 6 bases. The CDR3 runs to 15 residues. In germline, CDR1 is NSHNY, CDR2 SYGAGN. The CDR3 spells CASSEPTGGPGQLYF. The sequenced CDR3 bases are TGTGCCAGCAGTGAGCCGACTGGGGGTCCCGGG.

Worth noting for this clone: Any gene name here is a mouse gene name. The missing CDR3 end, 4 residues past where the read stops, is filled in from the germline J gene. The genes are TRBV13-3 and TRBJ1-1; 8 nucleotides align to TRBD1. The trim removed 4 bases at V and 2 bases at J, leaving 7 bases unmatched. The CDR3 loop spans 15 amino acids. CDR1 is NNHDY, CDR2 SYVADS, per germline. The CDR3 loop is CASSLQGGSNTEVFF. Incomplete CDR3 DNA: TGTGCCAGCAGTCTACAGGGGGGGAGTAACACA.

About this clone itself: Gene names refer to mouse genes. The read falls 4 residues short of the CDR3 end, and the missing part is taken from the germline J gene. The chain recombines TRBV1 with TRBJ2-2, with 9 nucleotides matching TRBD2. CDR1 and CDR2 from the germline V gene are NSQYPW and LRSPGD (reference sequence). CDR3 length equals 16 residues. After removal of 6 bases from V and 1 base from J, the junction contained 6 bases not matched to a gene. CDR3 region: CTCSLGLGQNTGQLYF. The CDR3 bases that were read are TGCACCTGCAGCCTTGGACTGGGGCAAAACACCGGG. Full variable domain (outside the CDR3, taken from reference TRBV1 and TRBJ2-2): VTLLEQNPRWRLVPRGQAVNLRCILKNSQYPWMSWYQQDLQKQLQWLFTLRSPGDKEVKSLPGADYLATRVTDTELRLQVANMSQGRTLYCTCSLGLGQNTGQLYFGEGSKLTVL.

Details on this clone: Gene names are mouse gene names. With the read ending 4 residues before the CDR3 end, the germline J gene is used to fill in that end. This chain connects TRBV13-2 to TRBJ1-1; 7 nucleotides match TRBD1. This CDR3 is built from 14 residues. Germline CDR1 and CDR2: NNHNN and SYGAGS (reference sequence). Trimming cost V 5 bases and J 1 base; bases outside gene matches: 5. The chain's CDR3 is CASGGGQENTEVFF. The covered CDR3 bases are TGTGCCAGCGGGGGCGGACAGGAAAACACA.

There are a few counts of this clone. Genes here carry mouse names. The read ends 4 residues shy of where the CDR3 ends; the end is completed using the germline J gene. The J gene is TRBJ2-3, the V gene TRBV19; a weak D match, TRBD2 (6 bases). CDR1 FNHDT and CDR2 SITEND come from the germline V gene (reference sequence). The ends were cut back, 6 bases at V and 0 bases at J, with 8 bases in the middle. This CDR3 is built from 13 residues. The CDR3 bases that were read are TGTGCCAGCATGGGGGATAGTGCAGAA. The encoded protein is CASMGDSAE. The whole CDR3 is CASMGDSAETLYF. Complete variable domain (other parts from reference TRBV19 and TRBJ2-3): GGIITQTPKFLIGQEGQKLTLKCQQNFNHDTMYWYRQDSGKGLRLIYYSITENDLQKGDLSEGYDASREKKSSFSLTVTSAQKNEMAVFLCASMGDSAETLYFGSGTRLTVL.

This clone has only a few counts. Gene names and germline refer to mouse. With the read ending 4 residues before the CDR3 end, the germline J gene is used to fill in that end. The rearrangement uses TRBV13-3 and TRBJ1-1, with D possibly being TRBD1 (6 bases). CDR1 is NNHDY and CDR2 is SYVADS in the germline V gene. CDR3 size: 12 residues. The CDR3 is CASSSQGTEVFF. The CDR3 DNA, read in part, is TGTGCCAGCAGTTCACAGGGTACA.